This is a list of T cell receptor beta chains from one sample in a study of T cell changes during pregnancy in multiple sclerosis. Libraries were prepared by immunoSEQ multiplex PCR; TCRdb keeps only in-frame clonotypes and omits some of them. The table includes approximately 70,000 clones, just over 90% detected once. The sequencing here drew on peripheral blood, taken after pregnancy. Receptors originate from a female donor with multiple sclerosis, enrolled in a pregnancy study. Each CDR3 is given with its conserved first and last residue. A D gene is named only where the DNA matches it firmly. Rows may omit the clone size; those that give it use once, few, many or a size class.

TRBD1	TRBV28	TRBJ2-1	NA	TGTGCCAGCAGTTTGACAGGGGGCTCCTACAATGAGCAGTTCTTC	CASSLTGGSYNEQFF
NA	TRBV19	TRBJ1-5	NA	TGTGCCAGTAGCTTCGGCCCGGGGCAGCCCCAGCATTTT	CASSFGPGQPQHF
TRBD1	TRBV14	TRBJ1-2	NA	TGTGCCAGCAGCCCAGGGGGGAACTATGGCTACACCTTC	CASSPGGNYGYTF
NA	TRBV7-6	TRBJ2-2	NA	TGTGCCAGCAGCCTACAGCCCGCAAGTAGCGGTTGGGTGAGCACCGGGGAGCTGTTTTTT	CASSLQPASSGWVSTGELFF
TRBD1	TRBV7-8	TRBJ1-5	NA	TGTGCCAGCAGCTTATTTGGGACAGGGACCTATCAGCCCCAGCATTTT	CASSLFGTGTYQPQHF
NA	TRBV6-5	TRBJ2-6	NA	TGTGCCAGCAGGGACAGGACTACTGGGGCCAACGTCCTGACTTTC	CASRDRTTGANVLTF
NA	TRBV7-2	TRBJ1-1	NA	TGTGCCAGCAGCTTAATGGGCAGGGGGAACACTGAAGCTTTCTTT	CASSLMGRGNTEAFF
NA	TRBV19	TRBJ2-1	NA	TGTGCCAGTAGGGTTGGGTCCAATCTGGGCGGGAATGAGCAGTTCTTC	CASRVGSNLGGNEQFF
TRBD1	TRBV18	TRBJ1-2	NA	TGTGCCAGCTCACCAACCCCTGGACAGGGGGAGCTACTAGGCTATGGCTACACCTTC	CASSPTPGQGELLGYGYTF
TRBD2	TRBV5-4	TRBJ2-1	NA	TGTGCCAGCAGCCCCACCCTAGCGGGAGGCAGAAATGAGCAGTTCTTC	CASSPTLAGGRNEQFF
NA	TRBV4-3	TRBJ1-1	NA	TGCGCCAGCAGCCAAGACGAACTGGGCATGAACACTGAAGCTTTCTTT	CASSQDELGMNTEAFF
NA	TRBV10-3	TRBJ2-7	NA	TGTGCCATCAGTGGCACGACGGGGGACGAGCAGTACTTC	CAISGTTGDEQYF
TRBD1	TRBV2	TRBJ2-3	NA	TGTGCCAGCAGACCGGGACAGGGGGCTGGGGCAGATACGCAGTATTTT	CASRPGQGAGADTQYF
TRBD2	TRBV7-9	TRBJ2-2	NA	TGTGCCAGCAGCTCCCCGGGACTAGCGGGACTGAACACCGGGGAGCTGTTTTTT	CASSSPGLAGLNTGELFF
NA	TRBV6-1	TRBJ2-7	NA	TGTGCCAGCAGCGAAGGTTACCCAGGGCTCCTTTACGAGCAGTACTTC	CASSEGYPGLLYEQYF
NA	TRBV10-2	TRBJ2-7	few	TGCGCCAGCAGAGACACAACGAGCTCCTACGAGCAGTACTTC	CASRDTTSSYEQYF
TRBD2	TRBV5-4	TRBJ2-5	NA	TGTGCCAGCAGCCCTAAACTAGCGGACCAAGAGACCCAGTACTTC	CASSPKLADQETQYF
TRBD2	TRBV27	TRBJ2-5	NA	TGTGCCAGCAGGGGACTAAGAGGCACGGAGACCCAGTACTTC	CASRGLRGTETQYF
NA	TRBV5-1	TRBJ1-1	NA	TGCGCCAGCAGCTTGGAATCCTCGAACACTGAAGCTTTCTTT	CASSLESSNTEAFF
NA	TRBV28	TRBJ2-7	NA	TGTGCCAGCAGCTCCGATCGGACTTTGCAGTACTTC	CASSSDRTLQYF
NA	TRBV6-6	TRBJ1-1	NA	TGTGCCAGCAGTTATGGACTGTTGAACACTGAAGCTTTCTTT	CASSYGLLNTEAFF
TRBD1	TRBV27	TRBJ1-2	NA	TGTGCCAGCAGTTCTAGACAGGGTTGGGATGGCTACACCTTC	CASSSRQGWDGYTF
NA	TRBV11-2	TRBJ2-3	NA	TGTGCCAGCAGGCCAGCGCTACTGGCAGATACGCAGTATTTT	CASRPALLADTQYF
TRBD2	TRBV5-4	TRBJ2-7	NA	TGTGCCAGCAGCTTCGGGACTAGCGGCTACGAGCAGTACTTC	CASSFGTSGYEQYF
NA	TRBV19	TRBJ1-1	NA	TGTGCCAGTAGTATAGATCGGGGGGCGGAAGCTTTCTTT	CASSIDRGAEAFF
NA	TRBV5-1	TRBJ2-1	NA	TGCGCCAGCAGCCCGGGGACACATGAGGGGAATGAGCAGTTCTTC	CASSPGTHEGNEQFF
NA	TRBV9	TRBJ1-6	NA	TGTGCCAGCAGCGTAGGCAGTAGCCATAATTCACCCCTCCACTTT	CASSVGSSHNSPLHF
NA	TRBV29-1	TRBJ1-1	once	TGCAGCGGGGGGGGAATGGGCACTGAAGCTTTCTTT	CSGGGMGTEAFF
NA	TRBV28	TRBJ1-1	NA	TGTGCCAGCAGCCCCGGAACAGGGAACACTGAAGCTTTCTTT	CASSPGTGNTEAFF
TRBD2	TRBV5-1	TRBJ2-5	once	TGCGCCAGCAGCCCGGTAGCGGGAGTGGTAGAGACCCAGTACTTC	CASSPVAGVVETQYF
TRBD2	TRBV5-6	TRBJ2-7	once	TGTGCCAGCAGCGCGACTAGCGGGGTTTACGAGCAGTACTTC	CASSATSGVYEQYF
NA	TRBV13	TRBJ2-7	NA	TGTGCCAGCAGCCTAACTAGCTACGAGCAGTACTTC	CASSLTSYEQYF
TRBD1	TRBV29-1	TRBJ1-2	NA	TGCAGCGTCGCCGGACAGGGGGACAGCTATGGCTACACCTTC	CSVAGQGDSYGYTF
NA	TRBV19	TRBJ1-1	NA	TGTGCCAGTAGTTCCGGGGTCACTGAAGCTTTCTTT	CASSSGVTEAFF
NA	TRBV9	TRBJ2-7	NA	TGTGCCAGCAGCGTAGACGGGTACGAGCAGTACTTC	CASSVDGYEQYF
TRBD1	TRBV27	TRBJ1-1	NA	TGTGCCAGCAGTTTTGGGGCAGACAGGGGCGGTGAAGCTTTCTTT	CASSFGADRGGEAFF
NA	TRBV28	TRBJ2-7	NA	TGTGCCAGTACGGCAGGGACCTACGAGCAGTACTTC	CASTAGTYEQYF
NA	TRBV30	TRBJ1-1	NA	TGTGCCTGGAGTCGTGGTTGGGGGGAAGAAGGTGAAGCTTTCTTT	CAWSRGWGEEGEAFF
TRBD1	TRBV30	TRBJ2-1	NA	TGTGCCTGGACCCAACCCCCGGGACAGGGGGCCGATGAGCAGTTCTTC	CAWTQPPGQGADEQFF
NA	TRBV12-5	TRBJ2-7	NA	TGTGCTAGTGGTTTGCAGGGATCCTACGAGCAGTACTTC	CASGLQGSYEQYF
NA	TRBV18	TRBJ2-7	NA	TGTGCCAGCTCCCGGGACGGGAGCTCCTACGAGCAGTACTTC	CASSRDGSSYEQYF
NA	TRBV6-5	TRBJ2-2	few	TGTGCCAGCAGTTACTCTAATAAGAACACCGGGGAGCTGTTTTTT	CASSYSNKNTGELFF
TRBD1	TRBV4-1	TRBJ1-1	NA	TGCGCCAGCAGCCACGAAACGACAGGGGTCGGAGAAGCTTTCTTT	CASSHETTGVGEAFF
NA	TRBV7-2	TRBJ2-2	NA	TGTGCCAGCAGCTTAGTGATGAGCACCGGGGAGCTGTTTTTT	CASSLVMSTGELFF
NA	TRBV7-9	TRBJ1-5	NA	TGTGCCAGTCGTAGGATGGGACTTAATCAGCCCCAGCATTTT	CASRRMGLNQPQHF
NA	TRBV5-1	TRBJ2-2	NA	TGCGCCAGCAGCTTTGACAATCCCAACACCGGGGAGCTGTTTTTT	CASSFDNPNTGELFF
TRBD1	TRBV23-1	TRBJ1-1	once	TGCGCCAGCAGTCCCGGACAGGGTTGTTGGGTGAACACTGAAGCTTTCTTT	CASSPGQGCWVNTEAFF
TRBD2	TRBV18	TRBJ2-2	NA	TGTGCCAGCTCACCACTGCTGCGGGAGGGCCGAACCGGGGAGCTGTTTTTT	CASSPLLREGRTGELFF
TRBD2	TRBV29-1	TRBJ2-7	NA	TGCAGCGTTGGGATTAGCGGGAGTGTCCACGAGCAGTACTTC	CSVGISGSVHEQYF
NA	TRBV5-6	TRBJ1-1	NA	TGTGCCAGCAGCACACTAATCAGGGGCACTGAAGCTTTCTTT	CASSTLIRGTEAFF
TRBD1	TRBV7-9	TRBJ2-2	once	TGTGCCAGCAGCTTCTCACCCGGGACAGGGGGCTTCACCGGGGAGCTGTTTTTT	CASSFSPGTGGFTGELFF